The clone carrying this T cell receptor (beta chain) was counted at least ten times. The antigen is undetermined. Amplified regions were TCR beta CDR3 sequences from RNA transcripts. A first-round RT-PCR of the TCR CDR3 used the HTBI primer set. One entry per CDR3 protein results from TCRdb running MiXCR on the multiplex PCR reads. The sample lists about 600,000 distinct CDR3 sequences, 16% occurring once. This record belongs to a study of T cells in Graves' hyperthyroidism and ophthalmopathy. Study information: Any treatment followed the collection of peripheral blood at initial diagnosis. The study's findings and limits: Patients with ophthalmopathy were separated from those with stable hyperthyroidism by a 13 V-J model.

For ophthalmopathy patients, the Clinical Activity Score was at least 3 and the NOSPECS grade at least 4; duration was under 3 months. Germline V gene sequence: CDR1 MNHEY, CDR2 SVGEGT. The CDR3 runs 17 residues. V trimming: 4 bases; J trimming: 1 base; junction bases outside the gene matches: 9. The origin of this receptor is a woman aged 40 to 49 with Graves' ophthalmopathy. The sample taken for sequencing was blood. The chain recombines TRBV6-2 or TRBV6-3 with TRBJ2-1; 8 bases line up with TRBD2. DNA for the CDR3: TGTGCCAGCAGTTTCTCTCGGGAGGGATTGTCCTACAATGAGCAGTTCTTC. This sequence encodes CASSFSREGLSYNEQFF.